The 26 T cell receptor beta chains in this list originate from one sample, sequenced in a study of T cell responses to AZD1222 COVID-19 vaccine. TCRdb's table, derived via immunoSEQ multiplex PCR, lists solely in-frame clones and lacks some. The table shows 130,000 to 150,000 clones, with approximately 89% occurring only once. The source material was peripheral blood, sampled on day 0 of AZD1222 vaccination. These receptors all come from an adult in good health.

The CDR3 is CASSSGGGTDTQYF. CDR3 DNA: TGTGCCAGCTCTAGCGGGGGAGGCACAGATACGCAGTATTTT. The chain links TRBV6-4 to TRBJ2-3, with 10 bases lining up with TRBD2. Germline CDR1 is MRHNA and CDR2 is SNTAGT. V lost 8 bases to trimming and J lost 1 base; unmatched junction nucleotides: 3. The CDR3 is made up of 14 amino acids.

The CDR3 region is CASGLGTAFQETQYF. CDR3 in DNA: TGTGCCAGCGGCCTGGGGACCGCCTTTCAAGAGACCCAGTACTTC. V and J are TRBV6-5 and TRBJ2-5; D may be TRBD1 or TRBD2 (5 bases each). The CDR3 is 15 residues long. V dropped 8 bases and J dropped 2 bases, with 18 bases sitting between them. Germline assignment: CDR1 MNHEY and CDR2 SVGAGI.

This chain uses TRBV28 with TRBJ1-4; possible D gene TRBD1, 5 bases. The CDR3 is 15 amino acids. Trimming took 5 bases from V and 7 from J, leaving 17 bases between them. From germline, CDR1 is MDHEN and CDR2 SYDVKM. The CDR3 protein is CASSTPAGRVEKLFF. The CDR3 bases are TGTGCCAGCAGTACCCCGGCAGGGCGGGTTGAAAAACTGTTTTTT. Based on the CDR3 plus reference TRBV28 and TRBJ1-4, the full variable domain is DVKVTQSSRYLVKRTGEKVFLECVQDMDHENMFWYRQDPGLGLRLIYFSYDVKMKEKGDIPEGYSVSREKKERFSLILESASTNQTSMYLCASSTPAGRVEKLFFGSGTQLSVL.

In DNA form, the CDR3 reads TGTGCCAGCAGCTTAAGGACAGGGTCCTCCTACGAGCAGTACTTC. Amino acids: CASSLRTGSSYEQYF. The chain has TRBV11-2 and TRBJ2-7, with 8 bases lining up with TRBD1. V shed 2 bases, J shed 0 bases, and the junction held 3 bases outside the gene matches. Germline values: CDR1 SGHAT, CDR2 FQNNGV. The CDR3 is 15 residues long.

This clone was found once. This chain links TRBV5-1 with TRBJ2-2; TRBD1 is a possible D gene (6 bases). From germline, CDR1 is SGHRS and CDR2 YFSETQ. This CDR3 spans 14 amino acids. Trimming cost V 0 bases and J 7 bases, with 10 bases left between them. CDR3 DNA sequence: TGCGCCAGCAGCTTGGACAGGGCCGTCGGGGAGCTGTTTTTT. This encodes CASSLDRAVGELFF. Full variable domain (outside the CDR3, taken from reference TRBV5-1 and TRBJ2-2): KAGVTQTPRYLIKTRGQQVTLSCSPISGHRSVSWYQQTPGQGLQFLFEYFSETQRNKGNFPGRFSGRQFSNSRSEMNVSTLELGDSALYLCASSLDRAVGELFFGEGSRLTVL.

J is TRBJ1-2 and V is TRBV2, with a weak D call TRBD1 (6 bases). Between the trimmed V and J ends, which lost 4 bases and 4 bases, there was a span of 22 bases. The CDR3 runs 17 residues. Germline V gene lookup returns CDR1 SNHLY and CDR2 FYNNEI. The CDR3 DNA follows: TGTGCCAGCAGTGTACAATTTACAGGGATTACCATCTATGGCTACACCTTC. It yields the protein CASSVQFTGITIYGYTF.

The rearrangement uses TRBV2 and TRBJ1-2, with 7 bases identical to TRBD1. With V trimmed by 6 bases and J by 8 bases, 6 bases remained unmatched. Germline V CDR1 and CDR2: SNHLY, FYNNEI. The CDR3 spans 12 residues. In DNA, the CDR3 is TGTGCCAGCAGACCAGGGGGTGGCGGCTACACCTTC. Protein: CASRPGGGGYTF.

This chain uses TRBV4-2 with TRBJ1-3; the match to TRBD1 covers 7 bases. J gave up 1 base and V 1 base, and 4 bases lay outside the gene matches. CDR3 length equals 16 residues. From germline, CDR1 is LGHNA and CDR2 YNFKEQ. The CDR3: CASSQAGGLSGNTIYF. Here the CDR3 DNA reads TGTGCCAGCAGCCAAGCAGGGGGTTTATCTGGAAACACCATATATTTT.

The CDR3 coding sequence is TGCGCCAGCAGCCAAGTTCTTAGCTCCTACAATGAGCAGTTCTTC. As protein: CASSQVLSSYNEQFF. The rearrangement links TRBV4-3 to TRBJ2-1; no firm D call. Germline CDR1 reads LGHNA; CDR2 reads YSLEER. V was shortened by 1 base and J by 0 bases, with 7 bases between the two germline ends. The CDR3 totals 15 residues.

For this clone: Other DNA sequences in the sample encode the same CDR3. V usage is TRBV7-2 and J usage is TRBJ1-5; D unresolved. The germline V gene encodes CDR1 SGHTA and CDR2 FQGNSA. This CDR3 contains 13 residues. Trimming stripped 1 base from V and 5 bases from J, with 6 bases between. CDR3 in DNA: TGTGCCAGCAGCTTAGAGGGCGATCAGCCCCAGCATTTT. Translating gives CASSLEGDQPQHF.

The gene calls are TRBV2 and TRBJ1-2; D remains ambiguous. CDR3 length: 13 residues. With 6 bases removed from V and 3 bases from J, the gap between germline ends came to 11 bases. Looked up from germline, CDR1 is SNHLY and CDR2 is FYNNEI. CDR3 nucleotides: TGTGCCAGCAGGGCCGTTCGTGACTATGGCTACACCTTC. Translation gives CASRAVRDYGYTF.

V gene TRBV12-1 combines with J gene TRBJ2-2; the D call of TRBD2 is as the table states it, not checked on the DNA. TRBV12-1 is noted as a pseudogene. The CDR3 has 17 amino acids. The CDR3 region is CASSFEASGGSAGELFF. The CDR3 nucleotides read TGTGCCAGCAGCTTTGAGGCTAGCGGGGGGAGTGCCGGGGAGCTGTTTTTT.

The chain carries TRBV18 and TRBJ2-5, with TRBD2 matching over 13 bases. The CDR3 is 16 amino acids. V shed 3 bases, J shed 4 bases, and the junction held 5 bases outside the gene matches. Germline V CDR1 and CDR2: KGHSH, LQKENI. DNA of the CDR3: TGTGCCAGCTCACCCTGGACTAGCGGGAGTGGAGAGACCCAGTACTTC. This gives the protein CASSPWTSGSGETQYF.

The V gene is TRBV24-1, the J gene TRBJ2-5, with D hard to call. V was shortened by 2 bases and J by 5 bases, with 5 bases between the two germline ends. Germline values: CDR1 KGHDR, CDR2 SFDVKD. This CDR3 is 12 amino acids long. CDR3 protein: CATSDYVETQYF. CDR3 nucleotides: TGTGCCACCAGTGATTACGTCGAGACCCAGTACTTC.

The rearrangement links TRBV7-6 to TRBJ1-1; D unresolved. Germline CDR1 reads SGHVS; CDR2 reads FNYEAQ. The CDR3 covers 15 residues. Trimming shortened V by 1 base and J by 1 base, and 10 bases separated the two germline ends. The CDR3: CASSLGAAPNTEAFF. Here the CDR3 DNA reads TGTGCCAGCAGCTTAGGGGCAGCGCCGAACACTGAAGCTTTCTTT.

The chain joins TRBV5-6 to TRBJ2-5, with D unclear. Germline CDR1 SGHDT, CDR2 YYEEEE. Trimming pared 5 bases from V and 5 bases from J, leaving 19 bases between. The CDR3 has 15 amino acids. The CDR3 DNA sequence: TGTGCCAGCAGTTGGTATTGGAGATCGGAGGAGACCCAGTACTTC. It encodes CASSWYWRSEETQYF.

With respect to this clone: The sample carries other DNA sequences with the same CDR3. This chain's CDR3 is CSVDRVGNTEAFF. DNA of the CDR3: TGCAGCGTTGATCGGGTGGGGAACACTGAAGCTTTCTTT. V usage is TRBV29-1 and J usage is TRBJ1-1; D is uncertain. The CDR3 contains 13 residues. With 3 bases removed from V and 1 base from J, the gap between germline ends came to 9 bases. In germline, CDR1 is SQVTM, CDR2 ANQGSEA.

The genes are TRBV18 and TRBJ1-2, with 9 bases lining up with TRBD1. Per the germline V gene, CDR1 is KGHSH and CDR2 is LQKENI. This CDR3 spans 15 amino acids. Germline trimming cut 3 bases from V and 4 bases from J; bases unmatched to any gene: 6. CDR3 sequence reads: CASSPMGQGGYGYTF. The CDR3 DNA is TGTGCCAGCTCACCGATGGGACAGGGAGGCTATGGCTACACCTTC.

The rearrangement joins TRBV19 to TRBJ2-5, with D perhaps being TRBD1 or TRBD2 (5 bases each). The V gene's germline CDR1 is LNHDA and CDR2 SQIVND (reference sequence). V was pared by 6 bases and J by 0 bases, with 8 bases between. CDR3 length: 13 residues. CDR3 sequence reads: CASSEGYQETQYF. The CDR3 bases are TGTGCCAGTAGCGAGGGGTACCAAGAGACCCAGTACTTC. Looking up the rest from reference TRBV19 and TRBJ2-5 gives the full variable domain: DGGITQSPKYLFRKEGQNVTLSCEQNLNHDAMYWYRQDPGQGLRLIYYSQIVNDFQKGDIAEGYSVSREKKESFPLTVTSAQKNPTAFYLCASSEGYQETQYFGPGTRLLVL.

The chain is built from TRBV7-2 and TRBJ2-7; D is perhaps TRBD2 (5 bases). Germline V gene data show CDR1 as SGHTA and CDR2 as FQGNSA. V lost 5 bases and J 4 bases, leaving 15 bases between the germline ends. The CDR3 consists of 14 residues. This chain's CDR3 is CASSPRTRAYEQYF. The CDR3 DNA sequence: TGTGCCAGCAGCCCCCGGACGAGGGCGTACGAGCAGTACTTC.

The rearrangement uses TRBV7-9 and TRBJ2-1; D is possibly TRBD1 (6 bases). The CDR3 spans 15 residues. V was shortened by 6 bases and J by 4 bases, with 16 bases between the two germline ends. Germline V lookup: CDR1 SEHNR, CDR2 FQNEAQ (reference sequence). This CDR3 reads CASSRRQVSYNEQFF. The DNA for the CDR3 is TGTGCCAGCAGTCGACGACAGGTCTCATACAATGAGCAGTTCTTC.

The chain is built from TRBV3-1 (or the pseudogene TRBV3-2) and TRBJ1-6; D gene uncertain. This CDR3 comprises 15 residues. In germline, CDR1 is LGHDT, CDR2 YNNKEL (reference sequence). The ends were cut back, 6 bases at V and 9 bases at J, with 18 bases in the middle. The CDR3 DNA is TGTGCCAGCAGAAAGTTATACGGGTTGAGTTCACCCCTCCACTTT. This gives the protein CASRKLYGLSSPLHF.

The chain has TRBV3-1 (or the pseudogene TRBV3-2) and TRBJ1-1, with D possibly being TRBD1 (5 bases). Germline-derived CDR1 and CDR2 are LGHDT and YNNKEL (reference sequence). This CDR3 contains 18 residues. V lost 0 bases and J 4 bases, leaving 21 bases between the germline ends. DNA of the CDR3: TGTGCCAGCAGCCAAGATTGGAGGGACCCGGGCTCGAGCACTGAAGCTTTCTTT. Amino acids: CASSQDWRDPGSSTEAFF.

The rearrangement joins TRBV5-6 to TRBJ2-5; possible D gene TRBD2, 5 bases. Germline values: CDR1 SGHDT, CDR2 YYEEEE. Trimming took off 2 bases at V and 4 bases at J, with 9 bases between the two ends. The CDR3 covers 13 residues. The CDR3 sequence is CASSFRGAETQYF. In DNA form, the CDR3 reads TGTGCCAGCAGCTTTCGGGGAGCAGAGACCCAGTACTTC.

V usage is TRBV9 and J usage is TRBJ1-6, with D tentatively TRBD1 (5 bases). This CDR3 contains 15 residues. Germline V gives CDR1 SGDLS, CDR2 YYNGEE. The ends were cut back, 0 bases at V and 8 bases at J, with 12 bases in the middle. CDR3 in DNA: TGTGCCAGCAGCGTAGCTGGGACCGGTTATTCACCCCTCCACTTT. As protein: CASSVAGTGYSPLHF.

The chain combines TRBV9 with TRBJ1-1, with unresolved D. V dropped 0 bases and J dropped 4 bases, with 7 bases sitting between them. Germline-derived CDR1 and CDR2 are SGDLS and YYNGEE. The CDR3 is made up of 13 amino acids. The CDR3 sequence: CASSVGQGTEAFF. The DNA of the CDR3 is TGTGCCAGCAGCGTAGGGCAAGGCACTGAAGCTTTCTTT. Full variable domain (remainder filled in from reference TRBV9 and TRBJ1-1): DSGVTQTPKHLITATGQRVTLRCSPRSGDLSVYWYQQSLDQGLQFLIQYYNGEERAKGNILERFSAQQFPDLHSELNLSSLELGDSALYFCASSVGQGTEAFFGQGTRLTVV.